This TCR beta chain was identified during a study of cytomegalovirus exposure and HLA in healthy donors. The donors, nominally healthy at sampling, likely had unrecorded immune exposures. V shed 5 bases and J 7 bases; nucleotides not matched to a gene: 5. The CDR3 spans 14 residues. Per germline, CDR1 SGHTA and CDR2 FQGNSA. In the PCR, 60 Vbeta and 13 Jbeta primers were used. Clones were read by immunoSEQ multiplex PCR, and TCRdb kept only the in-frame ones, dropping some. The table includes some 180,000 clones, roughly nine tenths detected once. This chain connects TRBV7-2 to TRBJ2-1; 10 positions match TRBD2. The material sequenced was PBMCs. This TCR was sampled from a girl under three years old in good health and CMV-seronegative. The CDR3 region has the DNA TGTGCCAGCAGCCTTAGCGGGGGGTGGAATGAGCAGTTCTTC. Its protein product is CASSLSGGWNEQFF.